The 15 T cell receptor beta chains in this list originate from one sample, sequenced in a study of CD8 T cells in ankylosing spondylitis. The study, taken as a whole, reports: In ankylosing spondylitis blood, a motif of seven to nine highly homologous TCR beta variants appeared characteristic.

TCRdb called the 5' RACE reads again in MiXCR, with one record for every CDR3 protein. The table lists about 540,000 distinct CDR3 sequences, about an eighth of them singletons. Antigens for these TCRs are unknown. The sample consisted of blood, either unsorted or a sorted T cell fraction (not recorded which). Every receptor here comes from a male donor with ankylosing spondylitis.

This clonotype was counted between two and nine times. The CDR3: CASSLGLDHNEQFF. The CDR3 DNA follows: TGCGCCAGCAGCTTGGGACTAGACCACAATGAGCAGTTCTTC. The V and J genes are TRBV5-1 and TRBJ2-1, with a possible D match to TRBD2 (6 bases). This CDR3 has 14 amino acids. Per germline, CDR1 SGHRS and CDR2 YFSETQ. V dropped 0 bases and J dropped 5 bases, with 9 bases sitting between them.

V and J are TRBV11-3 and TRBJ2-1; no reliable D call. CDR3 length equals 13 residues. Germline CDR1 reads SGHNT; CDR2 reads YENEEA. Trimming took off 2 bases at V and 4 bases at J, with 6 bases between the two ends. CDR3 protein: CASSLKRYNEQFF. The CDR3 nucleotides are TGTGCCAGCAGCTTAAAACGGTACAATGAGCAGTTCTTC.

CDR3 amino acids: CASSEVGRGQNTEAFF. CDR3 DNA sequence: TGTGCCAGCAGTGAAGTAGGGAGGGGGCAAAACACTGAAGCTTTCTTT. This sequence joins TRBV2 and TRBJ1-1, with 7 bases aligning to TRBD1. The V and J ends lost 1 base and 2 bases, in that order; junction bases with no gene match: 7. This CDR3 is built from 16 residues. Per germline, CDR1 SNHLY and CDR2 FYNNEI.

This clonotype was counted many times. The rearrangement uses TRBV24-1 and TRBJ2-1, with 8 bases identical to TRBD2. This CDR3 contains 14 residues. Germline loops: CDR1 KGHDR, CDR2 SFDVKD. With 5 bases clipped from V and 2 bases from J, the junction kept 1 base outside the gene matches. This CDR3 is CATSAGGAYNEQFF. The DNA for the CDR3 is TGTGCCACCAGTGCGGGAGGGGCCTACAATGAGCAGTTCTTC.

This clonotype was seen repeatedly, ten times or more. The CDR3 does not close with the conserved phenylalanine or tryptophan, likely indicating a read error. No DNA is shown, since the ends of the CDR3 on it are uncertain; the CDR3 is the one TCRdb lists. The chain is built from TRBV12-3 or TRBV12-4 and TRBJ2-1; the tabulated D call, TRBD2, remains unverified against the DNA. The CDR3 spans 14 residues, counting both ends. This chain's CDR3 is CASSLASAGGPINL.

The genes are TRBV20-1 and TRBJ2-1; D perhaps matches TRBD1 (5 bases). Germline V lookup: CDR1 DFQATT, CDR2 SNEGSKA (reference sequence). Trimming cost V 6 bases and J 3 bases, with 15 bases left between them. This CDR3 has 14 residues. DNA for the CDR3: TGCAGTGCCCCCAACTGGGGCCGCTACAATGAGCAGTTCTTC. Amino acids: CSAPNWGRYNEQFF.

V gene TRBV5-1 combines with J gene TRBJ1-1, with a weak D call TRBD1 (5 bases). Trimming removed 0 bases from V and 5 bases from J, with 17 bases in between. The length of the CDR3 is 16 residues. Germline V gives CDR1 SGHRS, CDR2 YFSETQ. The CDR3 DNA reads as TGCGCCAGCAGCTTGGTCGGGGGAAGGAGTGGGACTGAAGCTTTCTTT. Its protein is CASSLVGGRSGTEAFF.

This clonotype was seen many times. The chain links TRBV15 to TRBJ1-1; D not certain. V lost 1 base and J lost 0, with 6 bases in between. CDR1 LNHNV and CDR2 YYDKDF come from the germline V gene (reference sequence). The CDR3 spans 14 residues. CDR3 protein: CATSRGNLNTEAFF. The CDR3 bases are TGTGCCACCAGCAGAGGAAACCTGAACACTGAAGCTTTCTTT. Filled out from reference TRBV15 and TRBJ1-1, the complete variable domain reads DAMVIQNPRYQVTQFGKPVTLSCSQTLNHNVMYWYQQKSSQAPKLLFHYYDKDFNNEADTPDNFQSRRPNTSFCFLDIRSPGLGDTAMYLCATSRGNLNTEAFFGQGTRLTVV.

This rearrangement joins TRBV5-6 to TRBJ2-1; 7 bases match TRBD1. This CDR3 region has 15 residues. The germline V gene encodes CDR1 SGHDT and CDR2 YYEEEE. V shed 6 bases and J 5 bases; nucleotides not matched to a gene: 11. The chain's CDR3 is CASTLLGQANNEQFF. CDR3 DNA: TGTGCCAGCACTCTCCTTGGACAGGCTAACAATGAGCAGTTCTTC.

This clonotype appeared a few times. The gene calls are TRBV5-1 and TRBJ2-1; TRBD2 agrees at 11 bases. Trimming removed 3 bases from V and 5 bases from J; junction bases left unmatched: 4. The CDR3 has 15 amino acids. The germline CDR1 and CDR2 sequences are SGHRS and YFSETQ. The CDR3 sequence is CASSSGLAVNNEQFF. Written as DNA, the CDR3 is TGCGCCAGCAGCTCGGGACTAGCGGTAAACAATGAGCAGTTCTTC.

The genes are TRBV11-2 and TRBJ2-1; TRBD2 matches at 7 bases. With 5 bases clipped from V and 2 bases from J, the junction kept 6 bases outside the gene matches. CDR3 length: 15 amino acids. CDR1 is SGHAT and CDR2 is FQNNGV in the germline V gene. This CDR3 reads CASSTAAGAYNEQFF. CDR3 nucleotide sequence: TGTGCCAGCAGCACGGCGGCGGGAGCCTACAATGAGCAGTTCTTC.

Only a few counts were recorded for this clonotype. The CDR3 DNA follows: TGTGCCTGGACCCGACTAGCGGTTATCTACAATGAGCAGTTCTTC. Protein sequence: CAWTRLAVIYNEQFF. V gene TRBV30 combines with J gene TRBJ2-1; 9 bases fit TRBD2. The CDR3 extends over 15 amino acids. Germline CDR1 reads GTSNPN; CDR2 reads SVGIG (reference sequence). Losses at the gene ends were 4 bases for V and 3 bases for J; bases not matched to a gene: 7.

CDR3 bases: TGTGCCAGCAGCCCAAGTGTGTCTGAAGCTTTCTTT. Protein sequence: CASSPSVSEAFF. The chain employs TRBV7-9 and TRBJ1-1; D is uncertain. Germline V gene data show CDR1 as SEHNR and CDR2 as FQNEAQ (reference sequence). V lost 5 bases, J lost 6 bases, and 10 bases lay in between. The CDR3 spans 12 residues. Together with reference TRBV7-9 and TRBJ1-1, the CDR3 gives the full variable domain: DTGVSQNPRHKITKRGQNVTFRCDPISEHNRLYWYRQTLGQGPEFLTYFQNEAQLEKSRLLSDRFSAERPKGSFSTLEIQRTEQGDSAMYLCASSPSVSEAFFGQGTRLTVV.

In this sample, this clonotype turned up a few times. This chain connects TRBV10-3 to TRBJ1-2; the D is unclear. Germline-derived CDR1 and CDR2 are ENHRY and SYGVKD. The V and J ends lost 7 bases and 1 base respectively, with 16 bases between them. The CDR3 is made up of 15 amino acids. CDR3 region: CAIKLSGDFNYGYTF. The CDR3 DNA is TGTGCCATCAAACTTTCCGGGGATTTTAACTATGGCTACACCTTC.

The CDR3 DNA sequence: TGTGCCAGCAGTTCCTTGTCTTCGGGATATACGCAGTATTTT. It encodes CASSSLSSGYTQYF. The chain combines TRBV6-2 or TRBV6-3 with TRBJ2-3, with a tentative D call TRBD2 (5 bases). The ends were cut back, 4 bases at V and 7 bases at J, with 15 bases in the middle. The CDR3 length is 14 residues. Germline V CDR1 and CDR2: MNHEY, SVGEGT.